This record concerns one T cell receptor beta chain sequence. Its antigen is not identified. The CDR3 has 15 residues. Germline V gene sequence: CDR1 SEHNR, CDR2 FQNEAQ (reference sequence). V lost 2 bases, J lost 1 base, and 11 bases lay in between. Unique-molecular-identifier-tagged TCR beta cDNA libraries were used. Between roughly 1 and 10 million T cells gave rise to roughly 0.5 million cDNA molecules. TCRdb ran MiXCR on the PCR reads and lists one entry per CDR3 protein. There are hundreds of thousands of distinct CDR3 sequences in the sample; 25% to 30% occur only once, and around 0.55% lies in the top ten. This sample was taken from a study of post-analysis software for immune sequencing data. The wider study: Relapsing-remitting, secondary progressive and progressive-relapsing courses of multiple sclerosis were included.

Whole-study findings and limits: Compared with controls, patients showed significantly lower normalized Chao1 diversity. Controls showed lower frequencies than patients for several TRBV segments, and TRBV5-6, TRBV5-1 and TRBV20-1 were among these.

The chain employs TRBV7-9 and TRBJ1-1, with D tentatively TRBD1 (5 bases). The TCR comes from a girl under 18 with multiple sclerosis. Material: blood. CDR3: CASSLMSGENTEAFF. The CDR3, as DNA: TGTGCCAGCAGCTTAATGTCGGGGGAGAACACTGAAGCTTTCTTT.